This T cell receptor (beta chain) is drawn from a study of patients and donors after allogeneic stem cell transplantation. A single record per CDR3 protein comes from TCRdb applying MiXCR to the RT-PCR reads. The profile shows roughly 940,000 distinct CDR3 sequences, 15% to 20% of them singletons. CDR1 is MNHEY and CDR2 is SVGAGI in the germline V gene. V lost 2 bases to trimming and J lost 3 bases; unmatched junction nucleotides: 6. CDR3 length: 15 amino acids. The sequenced sample consisted of blood, either unsorted or a sorted T cell fraction (not recorded which). The genes are TRBV6-5 and TRBJ2-7; TRBD1 matches at 8 bases. The sequence came from a human donor who was either an allogeneic HSCT recipient or a stem cell or donor lymphocyte infusion donor (not recorded which). It is not recorded whose cells these are; they may come from a transplant donor. The CDR3, as DNA: TGTGCCAGCAGTTACGTAGGACAGGGCTTCTACGAGCAGTACTTC. It is translated as CASSYVGQGFYEQYF.